The clone carrying this TCR beta chain was seen only a few times. Its cognate antigen is unknown. Constant-region reverse primers amplified full-length variable regions, followed by semi-nested Nested Universal Primer A PCR. From the 5' RACE reads, TCRdb called clonotypes with MiXCR, one entry per CDR3 protein. Here the sample spans 62,000 or so distinct CDR3 sequences, nearly 30% being singletons. V was cut by 4 bases and J by 0 bases, with 7 bases left in between. The CDR3 sequence is 14 residues long. Germline V lookup: CDR1 MNHNY, CDR2 SVGAGI (reference sequence). Naive CD4+ cells had CD25+ Tregs removed. Findings and limits, study-wide: Larger-cohort validation covered only one TCR beta V-J rearrangement.

What was sequenced was tumor-infiltrating naive CD4+ T cells sorted from the breast tumor. Stated subset: naive CD4+ T cells, CD4+CD45RA+CD25-. The chain is built from TRBV6-6 and TRBJ1-3, with unresolved D. This receptor was identified in a female donor with breast cancer. The CDR3 loop is CASSWRLSGNTIYF. The CDR3 DNA sequence: TGTGCCAGCAGTTGGAGACTCTCTGGAAACACCATATATTTT.